Shown below are 3 T cell receptor beta chains from a single sample sequenced in a study of blood T cell repertoires in COVID-19. Some clones are missing from TCRdb's copy, which holds only in-frame ones; the method was immunoSEQ multiplex PCR. The table has some 99,000 clones, 84% seen once; the top ten hold 7.9%. Source material: peripheral blood. The receptor set was obtained from a woman of 80 years or more with active or convalescent COVID-19.

The genes are TRBV19 and TRBJ2-4; D is undetermined. CDR1 LNHDA and CDR2 SQIVND come from the germline V gene (reference sequence). With 6 bases removed from V and 0 bases from J, the gap between germline ends came to 6 bases. CDR3 length: 13 residues. The CDR3 coding sequence is TGTGCCAGTAGCGGTCTAGCCAAAAACATTCAGTACTTC. Residues: CASSGLAKNIQYF.

J is TRBJ1-5 and V is TRBV7-2; 8 bases are shared with TRBD1. V gave up 2 bases and J gave up 4 bases; unmatched junction bases: 1. The CDR3 runs 14 residues. Looked up from germline, CDR1 is SGHTA and CDR2 is FQGNSA. CDR3 DNA sequence: TGTGCCAGCAGCTTACGGACAGGGAATCAGCCCCAGCATTTT. Residues: CASSLRTGNQPQHF.

The CDR3 here is CASSRSLYEQYF. CDR3 nucleotide sequence: TGTGCCAGCAGCCGTAGCCTCTACGAGCAGTACTTC. The chain is built from TRBV7-2 and TRBJ2-7; D is uncertain. Germline CDR1 reads SGHTA; CDR2 reads FQGNSA. V lost 5 bases, J lost 3 bases, and 8 bases lay in between. The CDR3 extends over 12 amino acids.